This T cell receptor beta chain came from a study of identifying expanded T cells in peripheral blood. Profiled with immunoSEQ multiplex PCR; TCRdb holds only in-frame clones, not every one. The data hold about 80,000 clones, with 84% observed a single time. Per germline, CDR1 LNHDA and CDR2 SQIVND (reference sequence). V lost 8 bases to trimming and J lost 3 bases; unmatched junction nucleotides: 6. The CDR3 extends over 13 amino acids. No infections or other immune events were documented during collection. The chain joins TRBV19 to TRBJ2-5; 7 bases agree with TRBD1. Material: blood. This TCR derives from a person aged 18 to 75 in good health. Written as DNA, the CDR3 is TGTGCCAGTGGCCCCGGGACAGAAGAGACCCAGTACTTC. Its protein product is CASGPGTEETQYF. Looking up the rest from reference TRBV19 and TRBJ2-5 gives the full variable domain: DGGITQSPKYLFRKEGQNVTLSCEQNLNHDAMYWYRQDPGQGLRLIYYSQIVNDFQKGDIAEGYSVSREKKESFPLTVTSAQKNPTAFYLCASGPGTEETQYFGPGTRLLVL.